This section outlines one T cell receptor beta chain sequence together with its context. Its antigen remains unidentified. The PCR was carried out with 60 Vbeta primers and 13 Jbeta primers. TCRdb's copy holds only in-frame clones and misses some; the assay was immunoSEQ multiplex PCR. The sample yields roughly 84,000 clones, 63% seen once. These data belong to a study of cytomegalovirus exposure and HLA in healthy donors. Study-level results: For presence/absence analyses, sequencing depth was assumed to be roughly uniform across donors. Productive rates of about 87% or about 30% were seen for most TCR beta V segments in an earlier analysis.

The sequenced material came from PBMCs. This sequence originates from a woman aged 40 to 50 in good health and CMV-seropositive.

The CDR3 is CASSPGGAGDTEAFF. The CDR3, as DNA: TGCGCCAGCAGCCCCGGTGGTGCAGGGGACACTGAAGCTTTCTTT. The J gene is TRBJ1-1, the V gene TRBV5-1; possibly TRBD1 for D (6 bases). Germline CDR1 reads SGHRS; CDR2 reads YFSETQ. V was pared by 4 bases and J by 3 bases, with 16 bases between. The CDR3 extends over 15 amino acids.